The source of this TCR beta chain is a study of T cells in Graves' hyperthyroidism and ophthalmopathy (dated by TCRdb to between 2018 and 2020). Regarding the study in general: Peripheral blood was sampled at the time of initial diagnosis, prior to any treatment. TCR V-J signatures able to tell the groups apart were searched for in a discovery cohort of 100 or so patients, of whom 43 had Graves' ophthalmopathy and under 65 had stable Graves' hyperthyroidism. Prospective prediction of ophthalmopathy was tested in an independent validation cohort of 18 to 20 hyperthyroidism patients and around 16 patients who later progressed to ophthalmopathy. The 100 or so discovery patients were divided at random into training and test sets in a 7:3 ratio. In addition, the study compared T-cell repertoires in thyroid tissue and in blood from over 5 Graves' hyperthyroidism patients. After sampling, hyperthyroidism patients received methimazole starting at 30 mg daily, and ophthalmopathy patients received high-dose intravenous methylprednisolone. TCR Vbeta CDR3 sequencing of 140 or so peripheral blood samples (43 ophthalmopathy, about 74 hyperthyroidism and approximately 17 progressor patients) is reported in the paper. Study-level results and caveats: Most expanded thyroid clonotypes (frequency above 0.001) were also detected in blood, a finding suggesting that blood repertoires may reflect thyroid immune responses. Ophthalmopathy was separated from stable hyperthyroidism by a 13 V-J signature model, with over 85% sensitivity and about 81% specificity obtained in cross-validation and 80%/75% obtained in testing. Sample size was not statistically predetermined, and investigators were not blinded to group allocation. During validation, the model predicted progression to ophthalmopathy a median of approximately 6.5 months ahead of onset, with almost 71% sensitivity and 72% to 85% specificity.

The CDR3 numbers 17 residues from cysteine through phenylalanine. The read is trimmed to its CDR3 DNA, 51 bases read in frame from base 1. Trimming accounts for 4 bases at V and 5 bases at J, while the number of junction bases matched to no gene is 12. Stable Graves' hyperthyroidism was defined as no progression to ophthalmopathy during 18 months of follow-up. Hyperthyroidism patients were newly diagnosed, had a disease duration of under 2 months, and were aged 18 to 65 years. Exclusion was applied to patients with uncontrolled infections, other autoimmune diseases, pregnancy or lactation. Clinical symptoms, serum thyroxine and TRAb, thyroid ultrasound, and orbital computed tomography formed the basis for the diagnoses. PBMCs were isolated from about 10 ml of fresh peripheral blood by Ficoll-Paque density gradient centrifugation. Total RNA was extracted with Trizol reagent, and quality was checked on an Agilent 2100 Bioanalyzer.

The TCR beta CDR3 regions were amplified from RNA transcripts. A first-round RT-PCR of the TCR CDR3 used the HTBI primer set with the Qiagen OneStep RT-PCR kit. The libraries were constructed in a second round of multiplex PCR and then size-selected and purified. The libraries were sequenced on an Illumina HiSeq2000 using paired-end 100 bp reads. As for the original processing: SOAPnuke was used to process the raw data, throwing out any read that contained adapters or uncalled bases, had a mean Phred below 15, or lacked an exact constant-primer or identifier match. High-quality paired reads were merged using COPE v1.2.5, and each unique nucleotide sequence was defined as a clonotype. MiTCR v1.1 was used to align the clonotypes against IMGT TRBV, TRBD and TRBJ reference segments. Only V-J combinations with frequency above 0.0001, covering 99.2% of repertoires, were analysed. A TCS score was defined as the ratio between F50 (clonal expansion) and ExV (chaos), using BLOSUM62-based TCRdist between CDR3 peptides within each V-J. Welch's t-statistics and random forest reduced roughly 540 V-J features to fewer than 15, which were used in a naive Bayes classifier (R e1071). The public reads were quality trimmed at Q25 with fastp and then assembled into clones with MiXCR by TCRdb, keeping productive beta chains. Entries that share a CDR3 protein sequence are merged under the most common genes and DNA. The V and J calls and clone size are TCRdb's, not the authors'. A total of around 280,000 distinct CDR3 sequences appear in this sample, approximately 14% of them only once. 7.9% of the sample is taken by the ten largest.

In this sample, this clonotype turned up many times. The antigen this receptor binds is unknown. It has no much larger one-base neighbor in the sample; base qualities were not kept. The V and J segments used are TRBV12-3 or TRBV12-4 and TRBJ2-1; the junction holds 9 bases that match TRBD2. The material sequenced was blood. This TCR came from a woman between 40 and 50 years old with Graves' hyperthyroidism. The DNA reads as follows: TGTGCCAGCAGTTCGCTCCCCCTAGCGGGATTGAACAATGAGCAGTTCTTC. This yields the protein CASSSLPLAGLNNEQFF.